This T cell receptor (beta chain) stems from a study of cytomegalovirus exposure and HLA in healthy donors. Profiled with immunoSEQ multiplex PCR; TCRdb holds only in-frame clones, not every one. This sample carries 200,000 or so clones, roughly 84% of them seen once, and the ten largest clones take roughly 13%. The clonotype was recovered from a woman aged 30 to 39 in good health and CMV-seropositive. The specimen sequenced was PBMCs.

As DNA, the CDR3 is TGCGCCAGCAGCACCGGGACTAGCGCTAATGAGCAGTTCTTC. This translates into CASSTGTSANEQFF. V usage is TRBV5-1 and J usage is TRBJ2-1, with TRBD2 matching over 10 bases. V lost 4 bases, J lost 7 bases, and 5 bases stayed unmatched. CDR1 is SGHRS and CDR2 is YFSETQ in the germline V gene. The CDR3 sequence is 14 residues long.